This TCR beta chain was sequenced in a study of early T cells in non-severe SARS-CoV-2 infection. As for the study in general: Bulk RNA isolated from unsorted whole blood underwent sequencing; chains were not paired. The study, taken as a whole, reports: Anti-spike CD8 specificities were favored by VDJdb matching, whose results missed private and CD4 specificities.

In its sample, this clonotype was seen a few times. Antigen unknown. The V end lost 4 bases, the J end lost 0 bases, and 6 bases lay between the germline ends. CDR1 and CDR2 from the germline V gene are MNHEY and SVGEGT. The CDR3 spans 13 residues. Individual cDNA molecules were tagged with unique molecular identifiers, the study reported. One entry per CDR3 protein, called by TCRdb with MiXCR from the 5' RACE reads. This sample has about 33,000 distinct CDR3 sequences, with approximately 5.2% found just once. Sample: whole blood. This TCR came from an adult who was a healthcare worker with PCR-confirmed SARS-CoV-2 infection or an uninfected control (not recorded which). The chain is built from TRBV6-2 or TRBV6-3 and TRBJ1-2; no firm D call. This CDR3 is CASSLFTNYGYTF. The CDR3 DNA reads TGTGCCAGCAGTTTGTTCACTAACTATGGCTACACCTTC.